These 19 T cell receptor beta chains were all obtained from the same sample, sequenced in a study of blood T cell repertoires in COVID-19 (dated by TCRdb to the early 2020s). Library method: the immunoSEQ multiplex PCR assay. As stored in TCRdb, this immuneACCESS dataset retains in-frame rearrangements with V and J assigned. A fraction of the clones does not appear; measured against another copy, unresolved V genes explain less than half of the discrepancy, and the remainder lacks a known reason. Present in this sample are more than 200,000 clones, around 88% of which were seen just once. The ten most abundant clones make up 1.5% to 2% of the sample. What was sequenced was peripheral blood. Receptors were obtained from a man between 25 and 39 years old with active or convalescent COVID-19.

This rearrangement joins TRBV7-2 to TRBJ1-6; maybe TRBD1 (5 bases). Trimming left V 3 bases short and J 8 bases short, with 14 bases between. Germline V lookup: CDR1 SGHTA, CDR2 FQGNSA. The CDR3 is 15 amino acids. In DNA, the CDR3 is TGTGCCAGCAGCTTTTCTCAGGGTGAGCATTCACCCCTCCACTTT. Translating gives CASSFSQGEHSPLHF.

This rearrangement joins TRBV6-5 to TRBJ1-1, with 8 bases lining up with TRBD1. Germline V lookup: CDR1 MNHEY, CDR2 SVGAGI. Trimming removed 7 bases from V and 2 bases from J; junction bases left unmatched: 3. The CDR3 spans 13 residues. The CDR3 protein is CASIGQGNTEAFF. The CDR3 DNA sequence: TGTGCCAGCATTGGACAGGGAAACACTGAAGCTTTCTTT.

This chain uses TRBV7-2 with TRBJ1-4, with TRBD1 as a possible D gene (6 bases). The CDR3 runs to 17 residues. Trimming pared 1 base from V and 2 bases from J, leaving 14 bases between. Germline V gives CDR1 SGHTA, CDR2 FQGNSA. The CDR3, as DNA: TGTGCCAGCAGCTTAGAGTCGGTCAGGGGCACTAATGAAAAACTGTTTTTT. It is translated as CASSLESVRGTNEKLFF. The full variable domain, rest sourced from reference TRBV7-2 and TRBJ1-4, is GAGVSQSPSNKVTEKGKDVELRCDPISGHTALYWYRQSLGQGLEFLIYFQGNSAPDKSGLPSDRFSAERTGGSVSTLTIQRTQQEDSAVYLCASSLESVRGTNEKLFFGSGTQLSVL.

In DNA form, the CDR3 reads TGTGCCAGCAGCTTGGCCCTTTTAAATCAGCCCCAGCATTTT. It specifies CASSLALLNQPQHF. J is TRBJ1-5 and V is TRBV5-8; D remains ambiguous. The CDR3 sequence is 14 residues long. Germline assignment: CDR1 SGHTS and CDR2 YDEGEE. Trimming stripped 0 bases from V and 4 bases from J, with 8 bases between. Drawing the rest from reference TRBV5-8 and TRBJ1-5, the complete variable domain is EAGVTQSPTHLIKTRGQQATLRCSPISGHTSVYWYQQALGLGLQFLLWYDEGEERNRGNFPPRFSGRQFPNYSSELNVNALELEDSALYLCASSLALLNQPQHFGDGTRLSIL.

The chain employs TRBV7-8 and TRBJ2-1, with 13 bases aligning to TRBD2. Per the germline V gene, CDR1 is SGHVS and CDR2 is FQNEAQ. The CDR3 loop spans 18 amino acids. V trimming: 5 bases; J trimming: 1 base; junction bases outside the gene matches: 8. For the CDR3, the DNA is TGTGCCAGCAGCGCACCCGGGACTAGCGGGACTTCCTACAATGAGCAGTTCTTC. Translation: CASSAPGTSGTSYNEQFF.

The J gene is TRBJ1-2, the V gene TRBV11-2, with a weak D call TRBD1 (6 bases). V lost 5 bases, J lost 4 bases, and 14 bases lay in between. Germline-derived CDR1 and CDR2 are SGHAT and FQNNGV. The CDR3 is 14 amino acids. CDR3 sequence (DNA): TGTGCCAGCAGCACCTCCACAGGGATCTATGGCTACACCTTC. Protein: CASSTSTGIYGYTF.

This clone has a count of ten or more. The chain is built from TRBV6-2 or TRBV6-3 and TRBJ2-3; 8 bases are a match to TRBD2. The CDR3 runs to 14 residues. Per the germline V gene, CDR1 is MNHEY and CDR2 is SVGEGT. Germline trimming cut 5 bases from V and 2 bases from J; bases unmatched to any gene: 3. CDR3 DNA sequence: TGTGCCAGCAGTGGCGGGGGGTCCACAGATACGCAGTATTTT. This gives the protein CASSGGGSTDTQYF.

The chain couples TRBV11-2 to TRBJ2-4; possible D gene TRBD1, 5 bases. The CDR3 spans 16 residues. Trimming left V 5 bases short and J 3 bases short, with 17 bases between. CDR1 is SGHAT, CDR2 FQNNGV, per germline. The CDR3, as DNA: TGTGCCAGCAGCGGCTACAGAAGGGGTGACAAAAACATTCAGTACTTC. It encodes CASSGYRRGDKNIQYF.

The chain uses TRBV5-6 and TRBJ2-7; TRBD2 might be the D (5 bases). Trimming shortened V by 4 bases and J by 0 bases, and 11 bases separated the two germline ends. Germline CDR1 and CDR2: SGHDT and YYEEEE. This CDR3 contains 14 residues. The CDR3 here is CASSPELASYEQYF. In DNA, the CDR3 is TGTGCCAGCAGCCCGGAGCTAGCCTCCTACGAGCAGTACTTC.

The chain is built from TRBV5-4 and TRBJ1-3, with 8 bases identical to TRBD1. Germline V gene lookup returns CDR1 SGHNT and CDR2 YYREEE (reference sequence). This CDR3 has 15 residues. V lost 3 bases to trimming and J lost 2 bases; unmatched junction nucleotides: 4. The CDR3 here is CASSSDRGAGNTIYF. CDR3 nucleotide sequence: TGTGCCAGCAGCTCTGACAGGGGAGCTGGAAACACCATATATTTT. Full variable domain (remainder filled in from reference TRBV5-4 and TRBJ1-3): ETGVTQSPTHLIKTRGQQVTLRCSSQSGHNTVSWYQQALGQGPQFIFQYYREEENGRGNFPPRFSGLQFPNYSSELNVNALELDDSALYLCASSSDRGAGNTIYFGEGSWLTVV.

The J gene is TRBJ2-3, the V gene TRBV18, with 12 nucleotides matching TRBD2. Germline CDR1 KGHSH, CDR2 LQKENI. V was clipped by 3 bases and J by 5 bases; unmatched bases: 6. The CDR3 is made up of 16 amino acids. The CDR3 sequence: CASSPSLTSGGDTQYF. The CDR3 nucleotides are TGTGCCAGCTCACCGTCGCTGACTAGCGGGGGAGATACGCAGTATTTT.

V and J are TRBV4-1 and TRBJ2-5; 7 nucleotides match TRBD1. Germline CDR1 and CDR2: MGHRA and YSYEKL. The CDR3 length is 13 residues. V lost 4 bases to trimming and J lost 9 bases; unmatched junction nucleotides: 8. The CDR3 protein is CASSLGTAVSQYF. In DNA form, the CDR3 reads TGCGCCAGCAGCCTCGGGACAGCCGTTTCCCAGTACTTC.

The chain combines TRBV5-1 with TRBJ1-1, with D unresolved. Trimming shortened V by 2 bases and J by 1 base, and 6 bases separated the two germline ends. The CDR3 runs 13 residues. CDR1 is SGHRS and CDR2 is YFSETQ in the germline V gene. In DNA, the CDR3 is TGCGCCAGCAGCTTCTCGGGGAACACTGAAGCTTTCTTT. It encodes CASSFSGNTEAFF.

This chain's CDR3 is CASSWGPYPLNSPLHF. In DNA form, the CDR3 reads TGTGCCAGCAGCTGGGGGCCCTACCCCTTAAATTCACCCCTCCACTTT. The rearrangement joins TRBV5-5 to TRBJ1-6; D is perhaps TRBD1 (6 bases). Germline values: CDR1 SGHKS, CDR2 YYEKEE (reference sequence). The CDR3 sequence is 16 residues long. The germline V and J ends were trimmed by 3 bases and 7 bases, with 17 bases remaining between them.

V gene TRBV4-2 combines with J gene TRBJ2-1, with D possibly being TRBD1 (5 bases). Germline V gene data show CDR1 as LGHNA and CDR2 as YNFKEQ. Trimming stripped 0 bases from V and 5 bases from J, with 14 bases between. CDR3 length equals 16 residues. CDR3 loop: CASSQDETAPDNEQFF. In DNA form, the CDR3 reads TGTGCCAGCAGCCAAGACGAGACAGCGCCGGACAATGAGCAGTTCTTC.

The chain recombines TRBV6-6 with TRBJ2-3; D is unclear. Germline CDR1 and CDR2: MNHNY and SVGAGI (reference sequence). The V and J ends lost 8 bases and 4 bases respectively, with 7 bases between them. This CDR3 contains 11 residues. DNA for the CDR3: TGTGCCAGCCTTCTAGCAGATACGCAGTATTTT. It translates to CASLLADTQYF.

The rearrangement joins TRBV5-5 to TRBJ1-5; possible D gene TRBD1, 5 bases. Per the germline V gene, CDR1 is SGHKS and CDR2 is YYEKEE (reference sequence). The CDR3 is 16 residues long. V was pared by 0 bases and J by 3 bases, with 13 bases between. The CDR3 is CASSLAVSGVNQPQHF. The DNA of the CDR3 is TGTGCCAGCAGCTTGGCGGTATCGGGGGTCAATCAGCCCCAGCATTTT.

The chain has TRBV27 and TRBJ1-5; TRBD1 matches at 7 bases. CDR1 and CDR2 (germline): MNHEY, SMNVEV (reference sequence). The CDR3 sequence is 15 residues long. J lost 7 bases, V lost 0 bases, and 6 bases had no gene match. CDR3 nucleotides: TGTGCCAGCAGTTTATCGCTAGGGGGCGAGCAGCCCCAGCATTTT. Its translation is CASSLSLGGEQPQHF.

The genes are TRBV5-3 and TRBJ1-1, with 7 bases aligning to TRBD1. TRBV5-3 has ORF status, its function being uncertain. The length of the CDR3 is 15 residues. The V segment lost 0 bases and the J segment 6 bases; nucleotides outside the gene matches: 8. The CDR3 loop is CARSLGHRGVAEAFF. CDR3 bases: TGTGCCAGAAGCTTGGGGCACAGGGGTGTCGCTGAAGCTTTCTTT.